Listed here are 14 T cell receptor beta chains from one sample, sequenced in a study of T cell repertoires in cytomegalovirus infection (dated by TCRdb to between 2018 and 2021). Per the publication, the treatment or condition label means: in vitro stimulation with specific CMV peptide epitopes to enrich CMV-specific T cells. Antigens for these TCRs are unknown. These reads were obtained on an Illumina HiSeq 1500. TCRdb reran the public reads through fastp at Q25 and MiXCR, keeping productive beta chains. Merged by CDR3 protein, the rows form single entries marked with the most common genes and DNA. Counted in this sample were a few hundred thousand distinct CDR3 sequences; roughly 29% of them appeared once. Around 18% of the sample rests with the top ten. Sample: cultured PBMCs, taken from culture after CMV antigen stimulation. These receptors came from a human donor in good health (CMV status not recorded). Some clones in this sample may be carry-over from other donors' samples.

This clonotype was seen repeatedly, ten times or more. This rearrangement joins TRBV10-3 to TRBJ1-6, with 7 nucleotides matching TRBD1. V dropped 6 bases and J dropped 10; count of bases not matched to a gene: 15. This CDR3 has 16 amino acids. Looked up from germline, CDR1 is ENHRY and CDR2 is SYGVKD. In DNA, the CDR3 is TGTGCCATCAGGGGGACAGACGACGAACGTAGGTCACCCCTCCACTTT. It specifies CAIRGTDDERRSPLHF.

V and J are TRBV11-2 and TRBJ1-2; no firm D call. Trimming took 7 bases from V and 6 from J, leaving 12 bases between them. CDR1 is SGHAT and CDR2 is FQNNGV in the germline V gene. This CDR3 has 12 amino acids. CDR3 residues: CASNPYVDGYTF. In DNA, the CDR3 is TGTGCCAGCAACCCATACGTGGATGGCTACACCTTC.

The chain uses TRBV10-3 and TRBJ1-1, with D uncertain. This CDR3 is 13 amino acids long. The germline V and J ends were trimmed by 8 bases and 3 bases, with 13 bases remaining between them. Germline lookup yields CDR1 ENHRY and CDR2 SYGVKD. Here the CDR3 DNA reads TGTGCCATCTGCCTGGCACGGGACACTGAAGCTTTCTTT. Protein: CAICLARDTEAFF.

The CDR3 region has the DNA TGTGCTAGTGGTCCCTCAGGGGGCCGGAACACCATATATTTT. It is translated as CASGPSGGRNTIYF. V and J are TRBV12-5 and TRBJ1-3, with 8 positions matching TRBD1. The CDR3 totals 14 residues. V was clipped by 5 bases and J by 7 bases; unmatched bases: 7. CDR1 and CDR2 (germline): LGHNT, FRNRAP. The whole variable domain, remainder taken from reference TRBV12-5 and TRBJ1-3, is DARVTQTPRHKVTEMGQEVTMRCQPILGHNTVFWYRQTMMQGLELLAYFRNRAPLDDSGMPKDRFSAEMPDATLATLKIQPSEPRDSAVYFCASGPSGGRNTIYFGEGSWLTVV.

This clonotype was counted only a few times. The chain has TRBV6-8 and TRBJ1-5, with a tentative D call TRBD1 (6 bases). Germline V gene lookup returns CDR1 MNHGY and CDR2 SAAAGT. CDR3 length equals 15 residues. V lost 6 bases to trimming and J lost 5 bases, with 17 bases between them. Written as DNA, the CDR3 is TGTGCCAGCAGCGACGGGACAACATGGGATCAGCCCCAGCATTTT. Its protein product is CASSDGTTWDQPQHF.

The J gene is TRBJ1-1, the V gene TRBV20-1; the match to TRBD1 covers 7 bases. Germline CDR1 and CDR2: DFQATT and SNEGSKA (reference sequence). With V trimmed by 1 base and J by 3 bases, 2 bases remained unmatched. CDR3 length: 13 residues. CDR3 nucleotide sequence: TGCAGTGCTAGAGCGACAGGGTACACTGAAGCTTTCTTT. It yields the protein CSARATGYTEAFF.

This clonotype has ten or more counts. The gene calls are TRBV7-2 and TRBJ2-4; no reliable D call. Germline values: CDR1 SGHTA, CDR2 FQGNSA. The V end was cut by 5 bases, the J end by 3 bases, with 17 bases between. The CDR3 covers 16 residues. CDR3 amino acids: CASSPLFVEGKNIQYF. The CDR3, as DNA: TGTGCCAGCAGCCCCCTTTTCGTGGAAGGCAAAAACATTCAGTACTTC.

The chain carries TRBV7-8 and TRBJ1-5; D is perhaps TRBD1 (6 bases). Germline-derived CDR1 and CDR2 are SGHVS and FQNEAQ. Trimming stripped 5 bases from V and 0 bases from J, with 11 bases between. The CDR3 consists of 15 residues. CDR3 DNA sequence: TGTGCCAGCAGCGCTCAGGACAGTAGCAATCAGCCCCAGCATTTT. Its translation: CASSAQDSSNQPQHF.

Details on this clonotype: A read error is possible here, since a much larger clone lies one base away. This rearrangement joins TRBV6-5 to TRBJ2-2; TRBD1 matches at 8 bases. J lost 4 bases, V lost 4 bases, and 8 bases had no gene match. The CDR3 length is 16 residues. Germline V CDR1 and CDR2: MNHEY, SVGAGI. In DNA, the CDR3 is TGTGCCAGCAGTTCTCAGGACAGGGCCAGCACCGGGGAGCTGTTTTTT. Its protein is CASSSQDRASTGELFF.

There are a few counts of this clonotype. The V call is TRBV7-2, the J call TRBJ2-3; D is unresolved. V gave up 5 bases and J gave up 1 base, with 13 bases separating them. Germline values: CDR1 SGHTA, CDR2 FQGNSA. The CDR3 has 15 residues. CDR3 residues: CASSPYAIGTDTQYF. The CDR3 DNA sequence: TGTGCCAGCAGCCCCTACGCGATCGGCACAGATACGCAGTATTTT. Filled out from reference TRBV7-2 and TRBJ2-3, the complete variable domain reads GAGVSQSPSNKVTEKGKDVELRCDPISGHTALYWYRQSLGQGLEFLIYFQGNSAPDKSGLPSDRFSAERTGGSVSTLTIQRTQQEDSAVYLCASSPYAIGTDTQYFGPGTRLTVL.

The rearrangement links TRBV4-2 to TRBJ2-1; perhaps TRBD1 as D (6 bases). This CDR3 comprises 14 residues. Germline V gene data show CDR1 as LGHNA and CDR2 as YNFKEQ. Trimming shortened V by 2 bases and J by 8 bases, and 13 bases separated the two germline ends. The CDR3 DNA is TGTGCCAGCAGCCAACCGCCCAAGGGGGATGAGCAGTTCTTC. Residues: CASSQPPKGDEQFF.

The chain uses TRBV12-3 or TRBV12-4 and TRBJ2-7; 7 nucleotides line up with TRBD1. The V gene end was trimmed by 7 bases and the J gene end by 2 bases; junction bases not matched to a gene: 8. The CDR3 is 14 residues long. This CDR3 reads CASTSRDSTYEQYF. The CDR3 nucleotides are TGTGCCAGCACCTCCCGGGACAGTACCTACGAGCAGTACTTC.

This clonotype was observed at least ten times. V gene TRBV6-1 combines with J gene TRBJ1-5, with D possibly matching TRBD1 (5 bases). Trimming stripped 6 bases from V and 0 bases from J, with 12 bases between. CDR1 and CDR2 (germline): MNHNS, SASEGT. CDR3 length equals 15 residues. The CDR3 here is CASRPRGDSNQPQHF. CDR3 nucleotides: TGTGCCAGCAGACCACGAGGGGATAGCAATCAGCCCCAGCATTTT.

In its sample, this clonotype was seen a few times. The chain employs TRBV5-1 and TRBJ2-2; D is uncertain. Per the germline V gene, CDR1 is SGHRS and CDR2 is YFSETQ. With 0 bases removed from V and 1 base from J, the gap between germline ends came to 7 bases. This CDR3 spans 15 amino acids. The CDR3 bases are TGCGCCAGCAGCTTGGCACAGCTGAACACCGGGGAGCTGTTTTTT. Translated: CASSLAQLNTGELFF.